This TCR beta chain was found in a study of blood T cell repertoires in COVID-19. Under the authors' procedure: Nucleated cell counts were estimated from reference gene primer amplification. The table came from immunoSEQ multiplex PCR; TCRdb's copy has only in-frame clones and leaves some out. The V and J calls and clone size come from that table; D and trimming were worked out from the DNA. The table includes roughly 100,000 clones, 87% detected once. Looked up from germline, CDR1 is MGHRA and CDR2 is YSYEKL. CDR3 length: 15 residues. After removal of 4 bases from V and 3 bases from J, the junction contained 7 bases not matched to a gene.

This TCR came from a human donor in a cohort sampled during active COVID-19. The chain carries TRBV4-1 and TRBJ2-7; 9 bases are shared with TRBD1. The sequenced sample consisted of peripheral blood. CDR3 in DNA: TGCGCCAGCAGCCTTGAACAGGGGGCCTTCTACGAGCAGTACTTC. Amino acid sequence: CASSLEQGAFYEQYF.